This T cell receptor (beta chain) was recovered during a study of blood T cell repertoires in COVID-19. Study-wide context: The United States, Italy and Spain supplied acute and convalescent COVID-19 samples. T cells, B-cell-depleted T cells, or PBMCs provided the cDNA or gDNA that served as material.

With 7 bases removed from V and 5 bases from J, the gap between germline ends came to 14 bases. The CDR3 is 13 amino acids. Germline V lookup: CDR1 MNHEY, CDR2 SMNVEV (reference sequence). In the authors' methods: Amplifying reference gene primers gave estimates of nucleated cell counts. The method was immunoSEQ multiplex PCR; TCRdb's version includes in-frame clones alone and lacks a portion of them. V, J and clone size were drawn from that table, and D and trimming were deduced from the DNA. The sample contains around 250,000 clones, 70% to 90% of which appear only once. The clonotype comes from an older woman with active or convalescent COVID-19. The rearrangement joins TRBV27 to TRBJ1-2; D is perhaps TRBD1 (5 bases). Source material: peripheral blood. CDR3 region: CASKMAGGYGYTF. DNA of the CDR3: TGTGCCAGCAAGATGGCCGGGGGTTATGGCTACACCTTC.